Given below is one TCR beta chain in context. Per the study methods: Researchers report that nucleated cell counts were estimated from reference gene primer amplification. Measured with immunoSEQ multiplex PCR; TCRdb has only the in-frame clones, and not every one. V and J calls and clone size are given by that table; D and trimming were obtained from the DNA. Among 250,000 to 300,000 clones listed, 86% were seen once. This specimen belongs to a study of blood T cell repertoires in COVID-19. The CDR3 sequence is 14 residues long. Trimming removed 3 bases at V and 5 bases at J, with 13 bases between. Germline V gene data show CDR1 as SGHTA and CDR2 as FQGNSA.

The TCR sequence derives from a man younger than 30 with active or convalescent COVID-19. The J gene is TRBJ2-5, the V gene TRBV7-2, with TRBD2 as a possible D gene (5 bases). Material: peripheral blood. The CDR3 loop reads CASSFSIGDETQYF. The CDR3 DNA is TGTGCCAGCAGCTTTAGTATCGGGGATGAGACCCAGTACTTC.